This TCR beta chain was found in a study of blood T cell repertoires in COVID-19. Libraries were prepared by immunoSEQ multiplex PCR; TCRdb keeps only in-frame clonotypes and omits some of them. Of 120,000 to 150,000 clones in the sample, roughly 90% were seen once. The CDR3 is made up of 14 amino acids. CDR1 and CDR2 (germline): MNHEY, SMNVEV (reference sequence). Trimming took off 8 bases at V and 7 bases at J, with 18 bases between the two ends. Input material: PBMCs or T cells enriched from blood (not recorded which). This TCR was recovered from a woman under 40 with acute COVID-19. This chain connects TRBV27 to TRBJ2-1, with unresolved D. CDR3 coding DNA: TGTGCCAGCCGCGTCGACCGGGTAGTGAATGAGCAGTTCTTC. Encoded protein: CASRVDRVVNEQFF.